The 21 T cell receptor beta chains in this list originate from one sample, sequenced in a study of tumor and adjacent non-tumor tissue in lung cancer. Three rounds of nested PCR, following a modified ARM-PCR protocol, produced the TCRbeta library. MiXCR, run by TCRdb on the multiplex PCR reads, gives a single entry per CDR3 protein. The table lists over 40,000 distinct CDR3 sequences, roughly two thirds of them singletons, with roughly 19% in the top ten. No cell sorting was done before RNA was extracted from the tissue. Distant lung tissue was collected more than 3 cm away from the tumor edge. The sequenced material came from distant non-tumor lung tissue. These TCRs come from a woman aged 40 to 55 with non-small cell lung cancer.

The CDR3 sequence is CSAHGQGEGEQFF. CDR3 nucleotide sequence: TGCAGTGCCCACGGACAGGGGGAGGGCGAGCAGTTCTTC. The V call is TRBV20-1, the J call TRBJ2-7; 10 bases are a match to TRBD1. The J call may not be correct, given that the DNA end is closer to TRBJ2-1. The CDR3 runs 13 residues. Looked up from germline, CDR1 is DFQATT and CDR2 is SNEGSKA (reference sequence).

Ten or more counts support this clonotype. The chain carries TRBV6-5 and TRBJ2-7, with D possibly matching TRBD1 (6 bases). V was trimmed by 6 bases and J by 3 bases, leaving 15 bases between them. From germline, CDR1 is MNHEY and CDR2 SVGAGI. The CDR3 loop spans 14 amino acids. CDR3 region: CASSPRKDSYEQYF. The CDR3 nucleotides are TGTGCCAGCAGCCCAAGAAAGGACAGCTACGAGCAGTACTTC.

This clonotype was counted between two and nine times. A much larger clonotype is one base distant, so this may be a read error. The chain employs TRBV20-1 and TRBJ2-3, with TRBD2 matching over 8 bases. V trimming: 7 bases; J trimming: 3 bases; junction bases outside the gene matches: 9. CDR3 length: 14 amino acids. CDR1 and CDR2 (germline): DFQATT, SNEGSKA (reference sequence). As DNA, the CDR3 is TGCAGTGTTATTAGCGGGACGGGTACAGATACGCAGTATTTT. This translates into CSVISGTGTDTQYF.

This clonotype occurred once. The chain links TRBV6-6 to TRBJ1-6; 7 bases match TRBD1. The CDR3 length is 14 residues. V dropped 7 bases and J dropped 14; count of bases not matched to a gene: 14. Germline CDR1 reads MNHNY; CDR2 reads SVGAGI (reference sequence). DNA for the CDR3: TGTGCCAGCAACCGCGACAGGGTGCGTGAAGCCCTCCACTTT. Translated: CASNRDRVREALHF.

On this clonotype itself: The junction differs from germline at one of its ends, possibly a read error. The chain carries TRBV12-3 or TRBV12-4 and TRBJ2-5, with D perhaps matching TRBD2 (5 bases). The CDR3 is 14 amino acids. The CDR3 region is CTSGFPEGGETQYF. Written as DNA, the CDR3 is TGTACCAGCGGTTTTCCCGAGGGCGGGGAGACCCAGTACTTC.

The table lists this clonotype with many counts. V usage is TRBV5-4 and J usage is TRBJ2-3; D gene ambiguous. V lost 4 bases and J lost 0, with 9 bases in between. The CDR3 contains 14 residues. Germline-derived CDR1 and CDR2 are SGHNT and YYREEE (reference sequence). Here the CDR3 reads CASSPWLSTDTQYF. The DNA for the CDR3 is TGTGCCAGCAGCCCTTGGCTAAGCACAGATACGCAGTATTTT. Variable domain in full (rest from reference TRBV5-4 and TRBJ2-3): ETGVTQSPTHLIKTRGQQVTLRCSSQSGHNTVSWYQQALGQGPQFIFQYYREEENGRGNFPPRFSGLQFPNYSSELNVNALELDDSALYLCASSPWLSTDTQYFGPGTRLTVL.

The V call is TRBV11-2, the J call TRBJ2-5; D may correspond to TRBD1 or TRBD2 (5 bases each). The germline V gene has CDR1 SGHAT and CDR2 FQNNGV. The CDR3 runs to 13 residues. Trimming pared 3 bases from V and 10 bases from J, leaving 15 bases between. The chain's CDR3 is CASSLGPEGDQYF. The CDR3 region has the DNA TGTGCCAGCAGCTTGGGACCAGAAGGCGACCAGTACTTC.

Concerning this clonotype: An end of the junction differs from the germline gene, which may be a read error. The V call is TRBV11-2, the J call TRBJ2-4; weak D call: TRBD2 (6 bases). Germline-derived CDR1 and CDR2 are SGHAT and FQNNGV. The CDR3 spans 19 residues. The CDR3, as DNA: TGTGCCAGTAGCTTAGACTGCGGCGCGGGGAGGAGGGCCAAAAACATTCAGTACTTC. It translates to CASSLDCGAGRRAKNIQYF.

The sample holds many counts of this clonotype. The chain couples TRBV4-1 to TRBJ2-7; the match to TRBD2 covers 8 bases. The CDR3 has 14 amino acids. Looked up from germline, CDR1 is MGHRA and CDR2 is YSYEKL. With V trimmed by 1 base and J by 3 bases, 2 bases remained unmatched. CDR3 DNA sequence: TGCGCCAGCAGCCAAGCGGGAGGGTTCTACGAGCAGTACTTC. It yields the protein CASSQAGGFYEQYF.

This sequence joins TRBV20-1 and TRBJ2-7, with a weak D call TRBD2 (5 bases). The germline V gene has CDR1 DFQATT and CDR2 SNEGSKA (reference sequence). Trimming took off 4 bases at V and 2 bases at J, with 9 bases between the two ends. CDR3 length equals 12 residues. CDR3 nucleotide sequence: TGCAGTGCTATTCGGACTGCCTACGAGCAGTACTTC. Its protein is CSAIRTAYEQYF.

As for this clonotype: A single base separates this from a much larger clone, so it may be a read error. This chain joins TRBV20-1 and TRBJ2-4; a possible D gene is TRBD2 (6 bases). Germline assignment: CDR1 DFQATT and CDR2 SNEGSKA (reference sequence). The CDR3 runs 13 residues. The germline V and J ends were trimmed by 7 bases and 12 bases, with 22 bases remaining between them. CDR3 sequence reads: CSGGGEEGITQYF. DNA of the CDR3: TGCAGTGGGGGAGGAGAGGAGGGGATCACTCAGTACTTC.

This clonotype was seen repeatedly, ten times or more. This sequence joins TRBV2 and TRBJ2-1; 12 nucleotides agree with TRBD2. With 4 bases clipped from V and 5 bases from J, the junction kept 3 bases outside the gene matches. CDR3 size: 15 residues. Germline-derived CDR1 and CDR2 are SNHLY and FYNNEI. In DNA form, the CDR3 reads TGTGCCAGCAGTGCCCTAGCGGGGGGGAACAATGAGCAGTTCTTC. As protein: CASSALAGGNNEQFF.

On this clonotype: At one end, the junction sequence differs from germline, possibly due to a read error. The CDR3 loop is CASSWDPGTADYEQYF. CDR3 coding DNA: TGTGCCAGCAGCTGGGACCCCGGGACAGCCGATTACGAGCAGTATTTC. The gene calls are TRBV28 and TRBJ2-7, with 7 bases fitting TRBD1. The germline V gene has CDR1 MDHEN and CDR2 SYDVKM. The CDR3 is 16 residues long.

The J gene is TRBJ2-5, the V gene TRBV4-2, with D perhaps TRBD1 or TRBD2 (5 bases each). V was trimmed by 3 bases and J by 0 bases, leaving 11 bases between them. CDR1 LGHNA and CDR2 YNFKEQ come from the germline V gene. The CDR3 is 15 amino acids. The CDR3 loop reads CASSQVGTDQETQYF. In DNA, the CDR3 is TGTGCCAGCAGCCAGGTCGGGACGGACCAAGAGACCCAGTACTTC.

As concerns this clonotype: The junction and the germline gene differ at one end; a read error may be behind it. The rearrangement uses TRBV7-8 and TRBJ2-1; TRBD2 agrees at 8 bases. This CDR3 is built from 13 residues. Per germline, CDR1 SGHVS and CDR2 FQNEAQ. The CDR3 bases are TGTACCAGCAGCGGCCAGGGACTAGTCACTCGTGGCTTC. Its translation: CTSSGQGLVTRGF.

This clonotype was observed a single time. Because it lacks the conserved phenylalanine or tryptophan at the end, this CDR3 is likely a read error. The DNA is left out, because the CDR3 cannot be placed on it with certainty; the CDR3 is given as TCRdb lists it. CDR3 amino acids: CASKPGTDCYEQNL. The chain links TRBV5-5 to TRBJ2-7; no DNA check was done on the table's D call, TRBD1. CDR1 is SGHKS and CDR2 is YYEKEE in the germline V gene (reference sequence). The CDR3 spans 14 residues, counting both ends.

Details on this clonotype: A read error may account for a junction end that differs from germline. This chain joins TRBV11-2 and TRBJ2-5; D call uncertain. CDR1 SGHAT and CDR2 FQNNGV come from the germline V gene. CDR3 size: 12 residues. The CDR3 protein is CASILSRETQYF. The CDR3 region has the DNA TGTGCCAGCATCTTATCACGGGAGACCCAGTACTTC. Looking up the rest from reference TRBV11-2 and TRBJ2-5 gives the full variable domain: EAGVAQSPRYKIIEKRQSVAFWCNPISGHATLYWYQQILGQGPKLLIQFQNNGVVDDSQLPKDRFSAERLKGVDSTLKIQPAKLEDSAVYLCASILSRETQYFGPGTRLLVL.

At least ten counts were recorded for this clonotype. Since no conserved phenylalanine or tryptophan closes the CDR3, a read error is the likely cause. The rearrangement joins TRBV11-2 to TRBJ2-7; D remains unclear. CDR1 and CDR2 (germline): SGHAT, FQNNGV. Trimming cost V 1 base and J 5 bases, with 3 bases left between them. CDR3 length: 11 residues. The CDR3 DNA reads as TGTGCCAGCAGCTTAGCCCACGAGCAGTACATC. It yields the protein CASSLAHEQYI.

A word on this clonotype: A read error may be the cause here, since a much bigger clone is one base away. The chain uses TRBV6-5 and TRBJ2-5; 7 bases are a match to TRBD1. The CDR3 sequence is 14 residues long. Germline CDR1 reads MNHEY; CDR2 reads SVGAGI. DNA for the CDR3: TGTGCCAGCAGGGGGTCGACAGGGACAGAGGCCCAGTACTTC. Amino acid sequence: CASRGSTGTEAQYF.

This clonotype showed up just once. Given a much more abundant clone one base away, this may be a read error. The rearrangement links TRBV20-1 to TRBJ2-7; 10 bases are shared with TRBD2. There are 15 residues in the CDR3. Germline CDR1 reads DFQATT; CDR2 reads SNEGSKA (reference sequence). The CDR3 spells CNAQKPGTSAHEQYF. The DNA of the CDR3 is TGCAATGCTCAAAAGCCCGGGACTAGCGCCCACGAGCAGTACTTC.

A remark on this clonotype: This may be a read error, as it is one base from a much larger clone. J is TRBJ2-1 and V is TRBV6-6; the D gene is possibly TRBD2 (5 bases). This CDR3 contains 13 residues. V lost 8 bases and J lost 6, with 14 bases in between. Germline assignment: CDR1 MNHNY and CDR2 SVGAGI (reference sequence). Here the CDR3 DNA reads TGTGCCAGCGACCCCCAGCGGAGCAATGAGCAGTTCTTC. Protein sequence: CASDPQRSNEQFF.